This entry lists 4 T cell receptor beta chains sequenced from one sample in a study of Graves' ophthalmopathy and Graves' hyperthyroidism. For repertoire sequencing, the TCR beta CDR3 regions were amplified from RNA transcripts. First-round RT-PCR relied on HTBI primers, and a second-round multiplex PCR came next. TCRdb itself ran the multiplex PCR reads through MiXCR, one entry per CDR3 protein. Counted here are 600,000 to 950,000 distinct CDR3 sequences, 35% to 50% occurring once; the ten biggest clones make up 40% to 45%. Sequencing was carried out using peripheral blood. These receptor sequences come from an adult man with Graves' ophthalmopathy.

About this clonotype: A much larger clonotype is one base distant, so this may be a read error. The DNA of the CDR3 is TGTACCAGCAGCTTGGCACCAGGGAAGAATTCACCCCTCCACTTT. Amino acids: CTSSLAPGKNSPLHF. The chain links TRBV25-1 to TRBJ1-6; D perhaps matches TRBD1 (5 bases). CDR3 size: 15 residues. Germline assignment: CDR1 MGHDK and CDR2 SYGVNS. Complete variable domain (other parts from reference TRBV25-1 and TRBJ1-6): EADIYQTPRYLVIGTGKKITLECSQTMGHDKMYWYQQDPGMELHLIHYSYGVNSTEKGDLSSESTVSRIRTEHFPLTLESARPSHTSQYLCTSSLAPGKNSPLHFGNGTRLTVT.

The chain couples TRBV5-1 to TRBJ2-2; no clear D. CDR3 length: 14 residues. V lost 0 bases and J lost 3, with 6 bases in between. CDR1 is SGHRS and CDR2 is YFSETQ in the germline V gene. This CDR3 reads CASSLEPDTGELFF. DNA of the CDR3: TGCGCCAGCAGCTTGGAGCCTGACACCGGGGAGCTGTTTTTT.

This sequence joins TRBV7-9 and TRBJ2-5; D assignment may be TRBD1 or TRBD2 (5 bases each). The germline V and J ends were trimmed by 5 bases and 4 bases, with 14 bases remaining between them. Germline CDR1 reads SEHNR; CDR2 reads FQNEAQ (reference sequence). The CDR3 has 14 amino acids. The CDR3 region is CASSGGHSAETQYF. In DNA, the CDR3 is TGTGCCAGCAGCGGGGGTCATTCGGCAGAGACCCAGTACTTC. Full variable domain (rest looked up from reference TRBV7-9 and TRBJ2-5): DTGVSQNPRHKITKRGQNVTFRCDPISEHNRLYWYRQTLGQGPEFLTYFQNEAQLEKSRLLSDRFSAERPKGSFSTLEIQRTEQGDSAMYLCASSGGHSAETQYFGPGTRLLVL.

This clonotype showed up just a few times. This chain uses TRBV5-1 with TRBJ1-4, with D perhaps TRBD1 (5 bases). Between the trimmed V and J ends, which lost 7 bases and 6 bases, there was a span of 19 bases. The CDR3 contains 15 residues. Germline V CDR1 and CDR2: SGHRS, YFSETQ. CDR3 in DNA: TGCGCCAGCGCAGAAGAACCAGGGTGGTATGAAAAACTGTTTTTT. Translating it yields CASAEEPGWYEKLFF.